The 31 T cell receptor beta chains below all came from one sample that was sequenced in a study of CXCR3-negative and CXCR3-positive naive CD8 T cells. The TRB cDNA libraries were prepared by 5' RACE with UMI labels. TCRdb reprocessed the 5' RACE reads and stores each CDR3 protein as one record, lacking DNA. This sample's table has around 50,000 distinct CDR3 sequences. Sequencing was done on a sample of naive CXCR3- CD8+ T cells from blood. The subset is: CD45RO-CCR7+CD27+CD95- naive CD8+ T cells lacking CXCR3 (TNR3-). Every receptor here comes from a human donor in good health. Some clones in this sample may be carry-over from other donors' samples.

The chain employs TRBV30 and TRBJ2-7; TCRdb's D gene call, TRBD1, goes unchecked for lack of DNA. The CDR3 is 15 residues long. Germline CDR1 is GTSNPN and CDR2 is SVGIG (reference sequence). CDR3 sequence reads: CAWSEETGLGDEQYF.

This chain uses TRBV5-1 with TRBJ2-7. Germline V gene lookup returns CDR1 SGHRS and CDR2 YFSETQ. CDR3 length: 14 residues. The CDR3 spells CASSLLSRSYEQYF.

This chain joins TRBV7-6 and TRBJ2-1. Germline CDR1 is SGHVS and CDR2 is FNYEAQ. The CDR3 is 13 amino acids. The chain's CDR3 is CASTSEPYNEQFF.

This chain uses TRBV7-9 with TRBJ2-3. The CDR3 has 14 amino acids. CDR1 is SEHNR, CDR2 FQNEAQ, per germline (reference sequence). The CDR3 protein is CASSLGADTDTQYF. The whole variable domain, filled in from reference TRBV7-9 and TRBJ2-3, reads DTGVSQNPRHKITKRGQNVTFRCDPISEHNRLYWYRQTLGQGPEFLTYFQNEAQLEKSRLLSDRFSAERPKGSFSTLEIQRTEQGDSAMYLCASSLGADTDTQYFGPGTRLTVL.

The chain combines TRBV12-3 or TRBV12-4 with TRBJ2-1; without DNA, the TCRdb call of TRBD2 cannot be checked. This CDR3 is 19 amino acids long. CDR3 loop: CASRPSGTPYPARGNEQFF.

CDR3: CASTFSLDEQLWLGTF. The chain recombines TRBV28 with TRBJ1-2. The CDR3 has 16 residues. Germline V gives CDR1 MDHEN, CDR2 SYDVKM.

CDR3 sequence reads: CASSLLSGPNTGELFF. This sequence joins TRBV27 and TRBJ2-2; the D call of TRBD2 rests on TCRdb alone, since no DNA is present to check it. CDR3 length: 16 amino acids. The germline V gene encodes CDR1 MNHEY and CDR2 SMNVEV (reference sequence).

The rearrangement uses TRBV24-1 and TRBJ2-3; TCRdb's assignment of TRBD2 cannot be checked, as there is no DNA. The CDR3 runs to 17 residues. The germline gives CDR1 KGHDR, CDR2 SFDVKD. The CDR3 is CATSDRGDSGRTDTQYF.

The chain couples TRBV19 to TRBJ1-5; there is no DNA to check the TCRdb D call of TRBD1. The CDR3 is made up of 15 amino acids. The germline CDR1 and CDR2 sequences are LNHDA and SQIVND (reference sequence). The chain's CDR3 is CASSEGVRGDQPQHF.

This sequence joins TRBV29-1 and TRBJ2-7. This CDR3 spans 11 amino acids. Germline CDR1 and CDR2: SQVTM and ANQGSEA. CDR3 sequence: CSVETDYEQYF.

V gene TRBV21-1 combines with J gene TRBJ2-3; TCRdb designates TRBD2, a call that cannot be tested without DNA. TRBV21-1 has pseudogene status. The CDR3 covers 16 residues. The CDR3 loop is CASSSRLGGEPDTQYF.

The chain joins TRBV20-1 to TRBJ1-5; TCRdb gives TRBD1 as the D gene, but with no DNA this cannot be confirmed. Germline V gene sequence: CDR1 DFQATT, CDR2 SNEGSKA (reference sequence). CDR3 size: 15 residues. The CDR3 sequence: CSARDPGALGQPQHF.

V and J are TRBV27 and TRBJ2-7; the TRBD2 assignment by TCRdb is unverifiable without DNA. This CDR3 spans 13 amino acids. The germline CDR1 and CDR2 sequences are MNHEY and SMNVEV (reference sequence). The CDR3 loop is CASAMGLAYEQYF.

J is TRBJ1-4 and V is TRBV6-6; TCRdb returns TRBD1, unconfirmable since there is no DNA. The germline V gene encodes CDR1 MNHNY and CDR2 SVGAGI (reference sequence). This CDR3 has 15 residues. The CDR3 here is CASSYFQGANEKLFF.

The chain uses TRBV7-9 and TRBJ2-7; lacking DNA, the TRBD2 call made by TCRdb goes unchecked. Germline lookup yields CDR1 SEHNR and CDR2 FQNEAQ (reference sequence). There are 15 residues in the CDR3. The CDR3 loop is CASSLVSSGNYEQYF.

The V and J genes are TRBV20-1 and TRBJ2-1; as DNA is missing, the TRBD2 call by TCRdb cannot be tested. Germline V gene sequence: CDR1 DFQATT, CDR2 SNEGSKA (reference sequence). The CDR3 spans 14 residues. The CDR3 sequence: CSARSGDLYNEQFF.

This chain links TRBV20-1 with TRBJ2-5; TCRdb's D gene call, TRBD2, goes unchecked for lack of DNA. CDR3 length: 15 residues. CDR1 is DFQATT, CDR2 SNEGSKA, per germline (reference sequence). The CDR3 region is CSARDWAGGPETQYF.

This chain joins TRBV29-1 and TRBJ1-2; TCRdb's D gene call, TRBD1, goes unchecked for lack of DNA. Looked up from germline, CDR1 is SQVTM and CDR2 is ANQGSEA. This CDR3 is 13 amino acids long. The CDR3 loop is CSVDPGDRAGYTF.

The CDR3 reads CASSGVGTEAFF. This rearrangement joins TRBV6-6 to TRBJ1-1. The CDR3 sequence is 12 residues long. From germline, CDR1 is MNHNY and CDR2 SVGAGI (reference sequence).

The chain couples TRBV29-1 to TRBJ2-3; TCRdb's D call, TRBD1, is unchecked because there is no DNA. Germline values: CDR1 SQVTM, CDR2 ANQGSEA. CDR3 length: 14 amino acids. This chain's CDR3 is CSPPSPGGGNTQYF.

The chain has TRBV5-1 and TRBJ1-6; TCRdb's assignment of TRBD1 cannot be checked, as there is no DNA. The CDR3 sequence is 15 residues long. Germline CDR1 reads SGHRS; CDR2 reads YFSETQ. Here the CDR3 reads CASSLGQGINSPLHF.

The rearrangement links TRBV13 to TRBJ2-7. The germline CDR1 and CDR2 sequences are PRHDT and FYEKMQ (reference sequence). The CDR3 contains 15 residues. CDR3 protein: CASSLVTGSSYEQYF.

This sequence joins TRBV4-1 and TRBJ2-2. Looked up from germline, CDR1 is MGHRA and CDR2 is YSYEKL. The CDR3 is made up of 14 amino acids. This chain's CDR3 is CASSQDPDTGELFF.

The chain combines TRBV5-1 with TRBJ2-7; the D gene TCRdb calls, TRBD1, cannot be checked with no DNA. Per the germline V gene, CDR1 is SGHRS and CDR2 is YFSETQ. This CDR3 is built from 13 residues. The CDR3 sequence is CASSGWSGLEQYF. Variable domain in full (rest from reference TRBV5-1 and TRBJ2-7): KAGVTQTPRYLIKTRGQQVTLSCSPISGHRSVSWYQQTPGQGLQFLFEYFSETQRNKGNFPGRFSGRQFSNSRSEMNVSTLELGDSALYLCASSGWSGLEQYFGPGTRLTVT.

The chain combines TRBV29-1 with TRBJ2-7; checking the TCRdb D call of TRBD1 is not possible without DNA. Germline lookup yields CDR1 SQVTM and CDR2 ANQGSEA. This CDR3 region has 12 residues. CDR3 residues: CSARDTPYEQYF.

The CDR3 sequence: CSAGADPNTGELFF. The chain employs TRBV20-1 and TRBJ2-2; no DNA is available, so the TRBD1 call from TCRdb remains unchecked. This CDR3 has 14 amino acids. Germline lookup yields CDR1 DFQATT and CDR2 SNEGSKA (reference sequence).

The gene calls are TRBV27 and TRBJ2-7; TCRdb's assignment of TRBD1 cannot be checked, as there is no DNA. The CDR3 sequence is 14 residues long. Germline CDR1 reads MNHEY; CDR2 reads SMNVEV (reference sequence). The CDR3 sequence is CASSWDRGAYEQYF.

The chain has TRBV4-3 and TRBJ2-7; TCRdb lists TRBD1, though no DNA is available to test this call. The CDR3 has 15 residues. Germline values: CDR1 LGHNA, CDR2 YSLEER. The CDR3 region is CASSQSTGDFYEQYF.

The chain recombines TRBV12-3 or TRBV12-4 with TRBJ2-3; TCRdb names TRBD1, which stays unverified in the absence of DNA. CDR3 size: 16 residues. CDR3 sequence reads: CASSSPRGLSTDTQYF.

J is TRBJ2-2 and V is TRBV4-1; TCRdb selects TRBD1, and the lack of DNA leaves this call unchecked. The CDR3 runs 14 residues. CDR1 and CDR2 (germline): MGHRA, YSYEKL. CDR3 protein: CASSQTGGWGELFF.

V and J are TRBV7-3 and TRBJ2-1; the TRBD1 assignment by TCRdb is unverifiable without DNA. Looked up from germline, CDR1 is SGHTA and CDR2 is FQGTGA. This CDR3 region has 13 residues. The CDR3 spells CASSLGQGNEQFF.